This T cell receptor beta chain is drawn from a study of T cell responses to AZD1222 COVID-19 vaccine. The study's findings and limits: Spike regions recognized by vaccine-associated CD4 TCRs spanned the protein, led by 160-218 and 743-854. Seropositive AZD1222 recipients at baseline numbered only 5 or 6. Reportedly, nearly half of unique spike TCRs recognized epitopes outside B.1.351/B.1.1.7 mutations. Samples come after the peak T cell response, not at day 14.

Trimming took 6 bases from V and 2 from J; bases not matched to a gene: 2. This CDR3 spans 13 amino acids. Germline CDR1 is MDHEN and CDR2 is SYDVKM. With regard to this clone: Its antigen is not known.

The protocol was immunoSEQ multiplex PCR, while the TCRdb copy is restricted to in-frame clones and leaves out a portion. Counted here are over 100,000 clones, roughly 88% occurring once; the ten biggest clones make up 10% to 15%. The receptor was derived from an adult in good health. This chain links TRBV28 with TRBJ2-7; 9 positions match TRBD1. Sequenced here: peripheral blood, sampled on day 0 of MenACWY control vaccination. CDR3 in DNA: TGTGCCAGCAGCCACAGGGGGCCCTACGAGCAGTACTTC. It yields the protein CASSHRGPYEQYF.